Listed below are T cell receptor beta chains from one sample, sequenced in a study of blood T cell repertoires in COVID-19. TCRdb's copy holds only in-frame clones and misses some; the assay was immunoSEQ multiplex PCR. The table lists roughly 56,000 clones, about 91% of them singletons. Material for sequencing was peripheral blood. The receptors stem from a man aged 50-59 years with active COVID-19. CDR3s include the opening cysteine and the closing phenylalanine or tryptophan.

v_call	cdr3_aa
TRBV2	CASSEGGHEQFF
TRBV30	CAWSMGQGAFQPQHF
TRBV10-2	CASSESRFRDEQFF
TRBV19	CATSETGASNSPLHF
TRBV6-5	CASRPGLLNYEQYF
TRBV6-5	CASSYGTKRTGELFF
TRBV24-1	CATSDLETDTQYF
TRBV28	CASSLGTGGPQTQYF
TRBV28	CASSLGGSSGYTF
TRBV7-9	CASSWAGNPKNTIYF
TRBV5-1	CASSLGRGQETQYF
TRBV19	CASSLGGVYNEQFF
TRBV6-5	CASSPISGGHGYTF
TRBV9	CASSVGTSGNTGELFF
TRBV7-9	CASSFSPPGQGKQETQYF
TRBV24-1	CATSDSRAINYGYTF
TRBV28	CASSLWGQGALKDGYTF
TRBV7-9	CASSLAASGMVTDTQYF
TRBV7-9	CASSQTGAESYNSPLHF
TRBV6-5	CASNTYEQYF
TRBV2	CASSGQNQPQHF